What follows describes a single TCR beta chain. What this receptor recognizes is not known. It has no much larger one-base neighbor in the sample; base qualities were not kept. This sample was taken from a study of cytomegalovirus exposure and HLA in healthy donors listed by TCRdb under 2017. A note on the overall study: An earlier analysis of approximately 640 of the donors reported 250 to 350 Gb of sequence data and around 110 million unique TCR beta sequences from about 200 million T cells. Approximately 330 gigabases of sequencing data and tens of millions of unique TCR sequences made up an early release that covered 640 HLA-typed donors. The genetic ancestry cluster associated with self-reported Caucasian donors included 65% to 90% of the roughly 380 genotyped donors. The study was designed to test whether signatures of past pathogen exposure could be identified by cataloging public T cell receptors. Using immunosequencing, the study profiled T cell repertoires from fewer than 700 subjects and related those repertoires to cytomegalovirus serostatus. Besides the first cohort of around 700 subjects, a separate validation cohort made up of 90 to 150 different subjects was used. To predict cytomegalovirus infection status, the study combined high-throughput TCR immunosequencing, statistical association of individual TCRs with disease status, and machine learning. To study patterns of TCR occurrence, a later analysis re-analyzed previously published TCR beta repertoires from 550 to 800 donors and added high-resolution HLA genotyping. The later analysis used no new phenotypic data to find candidate immune exposures, relying instead on TCR beta sequences and their occurrence across donors. In an earlier analysis of several hundred of the donors, high-throughput TCR beta sequencing was used to judge whether each TCR beta V gene segment behaved as functional or pseudogenic. Donor age, sex, ethnicity and CMV serostatus were collected together with the repertoire data. A later genetic analysis used genome-wide SNP genotypes for about three fifths of the roughly 700 donors, treating that subset as a discovery cohort. Every discovery cohort repertoire had been produced on one sequencing platform. HLA typing included class I and class II loci at four-digit resolution. Typing coverage differed by locus: A, B, C, DRB1 and DQB1 were typed in about 629-640 donors, DQA1 in 500 to 550, DPA1 in some 570, and DPB1 in 450 to 490. Several DR-DQ haplotypes were handled as single units for association and clustering because linkage in the cohort was strong. Among roughly 400 genotyped donors of the cohort, an average of roughly 230,000 unique TCR beta nucleotide sequences was sequenced per donor, of which 15% to 20% were non-productive.

The junction shows trimming of 1 base on V and 5 bases on J, plus 8 bases between the germline ends. The cysteine opens and the phenylalanine closes a CDR3 of 14 amino acids. CDR3 DNA only is kept here, 42 bases in frame from base 1. Per the germline V gene, SGHDN is the CDR1 and FVKESK is the CDR2. In total, just over 650 healthy bone marrow donors made up the cohort. At the time of sampling, every cohort member was nominally healthy, though immune exposures that went unrecorded were likely present. The donor was CMV seronegative and was included in the group of 352 seronegative cohort members. Every donor gave a peripheral blood sample, and the peripheral blood mononuclear cells from that sample were used for TCR beta sequencing. The Qiagen DNeasy Blood Extraction Kit was used to extract genomic DNA from the blood cell samples. Study-wide findings and limitations: An association between a missense DCLRE1C variant and V-gene and J-gene trimming of TCR beta chains was found in a later genetic analysis and replicated in an independent cohort. Cytomegalovirus status was reported to be diagnosed by the classifier with high specificity and sensitivity in both the original and validation cohorts. According to a later genetic analysis, donors in an Asian-associated ancestry cluster had fewer N-insertions in productive TCRs than the roughly 660-donor mean. Most TCR sequences were seen in very few donors, while some public TCRs were found in many individuals. At a false discovery rate of 0.05, a later analysis linked 15,000 to 20,000 TCR beta sequences to specific HLA alleles. The earlier analysis of approximately 540 of the donors excluded seventeen rarely observed V segments, including chromosome 9 orphons, because counts were too low. In an earlier analysis of about 550 of the donors, most TCR beta V segments were observed in productive rearrangements about 87% or about 30% of the time, broadly matching IMGT annotations. The study gave a list of roughly 150 TCR beta chains associated with cytomegalovirus. Only TCR beta chains were sequenced in this cohort, and the absence of alpha or paired-chain data limited detectable features. Some IMGT-functional V segments, including TRBV6-2 and TRBV6-3, could not be told apart with the 87-base-pair reads, so those segments were excluded. In a later analysis, several top co-occurrence clusters were reported to appear linked to parvovirus B19, influenza, CMV and Epstein-Barr virus. Immune exposure information for the cohort was limited to CMV serostatus. Correlated functional status among segregating V segments might be attributable to linkage disequilibrium, but an unknown experimental factor could not be ruled out. When HLA alleles, especially DR and DQ, strongly co-occurred, TCR associations were difficult to assign to individual alleles. Because some donors lacked HLA typing at each locus, the association tests relied only on the typed subset. The presence/absence analyses assumed that sequencing depth was roughly uniform across donors, and that assumption may not be true. In a later analysis, HLA-associated TCR beta chains were found to be more clonally expanded and to have lower generation probabilities than equally common non-associated chains. According to a later analysis, most CMV-associated TCR beta chains appeared to be HLA-restricted, and the HLA associations seemed to be driven largely by CMV exposure. A further reported finding was that TCR beta sequences accurately predicted the HLA-A and HLA-B alleles for most subjects in the first cohort. It was suggested by the authors that the approach could potentially be generalized to other disease states and immunological phenotypes. In vitro tests confirmed that a few of the cytomegalovirus-associated TCR beta chains recognize cytomegalovirus antigens. In a later analysis, the rate of TCR association differed among HLA loci, with DRB1 alleles having the most associated TCRs and HLA-C alleles having the fewest. The sequencing pipeline was judged likely to have produced a cluster of highly shared sequence variants as a technical artifact.

The library came from the immunoSEQ multiplex PCR assay. A mixture of 60 forward primers for TCR Vbeta segments and 13 reverse primers for TCR Jbeta segments was used in the multiplex PCR. A multiplex PCR assay on genomic DNA amplified the CDR3 region of rearranged TCR beta genes. The amplified TCR beta libraries were sequenced on the Illumina HiSeq System as 87-base-pair reads. The paper's processing steps were these. A later analysis counted approximately 84 million unique TCR beta chains across the 550 to 700 repertoires, and roughly 9.9 million of these chains were shared by at least two donors. A nearest-neighbor algorithm error-corrected the raw reads and collapsed the reads into unique sequences, merging closely related sequences to remove PCR and sequencing errors. CDR3 sequences were aligned to IMGT reference sequences to assign V, D and J gene segments. For a sequence to be retained, at least a six-nucleotide match to both a V gene segment and a J gene segment was required. A rearrangement counted as productive if the CDR3 had no stop codons and remained in frame with V and J, and every other rearrangement counted as non-productive. CDR3 was defined by IMGT convention, running from the second conserved V-encoded cysteine to the conserved J-encoded phenylalanine. In an earlier analysis of around 640 of the donors, sequences lacking an unambiguous match to a single V gene segment were excluded. An earlier analysis of a few hundred of the donors classified V segments as functional when productive rearrangements were above 56.7% and as segregating when the standard deviation between donors was above 5%. A statistical classification framework was developed to diagnose cytomegalovirus status using the catalog of TCR beta chain sequences. In a later analysis, V and J genes were assigned by comparing TCR nucleotide sequences against IMGT/GENE-DB human TR gene sequences. Using the TCRdist pipeline, a later analysis assigned CDR3 sequences along with most-parsimonious VDJ recombination scenarios. In a later analysis, each TCR beta chain was defined by its CDR3 amino acid sequence together with its V-gene family, and reads without a unique V-gene family were excluded. A later analysis removed 500 to 650 highly shared, low-generation-probability nucleotide sequences to deal with suspected cross-contamination and a sequencing artifact. In a later analysis, a clonal expansion index for each public chain was calculated from normalized within-repertoire ranks of inferred template counts. In a later analysis, generation probabilities were computed with a VDJ recombination model fitted to out-of-frame rearrangements, and the resulting probabilities were checked against IGoR. A later analysis scored TCR-TCR, TCR-HLA and TCR-CMV co-occurrence with hypergeometric tests, applying a repertoire-size bias correction to TCR pairs. False discovery rates were estimated in a later analysis by permuting HLA or CMV assignments 20 times. A later analysis grouped co-occurring TCRs with DBSCAN, adding TCRdist sequence similarity when clustering within HLA-allele-positive subsets. For co-occurrence clustering, repertoires with fewer than 30,000 or more than 120,000 public chains were excluded, along with four to six repertoires with anomalous nucleotide sharing. As stored in TCRdb, this immuneACCESS dataset retains in-frame rearrangements with V and J assigned. A fraction of the clones does not appear; measured against another copy, unresolved V genes explain less than half of the discrepancy, and the remainder lacks a known reason. That table furnishes V, J and clone size, whereas the DNA furnished D and trimming. Across this sample there are around 88,000 clones, with around 72% seen only once. The ten largest clonotypes hold about 2% of the sample.

The sample was PBMCs. This sequence uses TRBV14 and TRBJ1-4; the D gene is unclear. The sequence was collected from a male donor in good health and CMV-seronegative. This receptor has the CDR3 CASSQAYSNEKLFF. The sequenced DNA is TGTGCCAGCAGCCAAGCTTACTCAAATGAAAAACTGTTTTTT.